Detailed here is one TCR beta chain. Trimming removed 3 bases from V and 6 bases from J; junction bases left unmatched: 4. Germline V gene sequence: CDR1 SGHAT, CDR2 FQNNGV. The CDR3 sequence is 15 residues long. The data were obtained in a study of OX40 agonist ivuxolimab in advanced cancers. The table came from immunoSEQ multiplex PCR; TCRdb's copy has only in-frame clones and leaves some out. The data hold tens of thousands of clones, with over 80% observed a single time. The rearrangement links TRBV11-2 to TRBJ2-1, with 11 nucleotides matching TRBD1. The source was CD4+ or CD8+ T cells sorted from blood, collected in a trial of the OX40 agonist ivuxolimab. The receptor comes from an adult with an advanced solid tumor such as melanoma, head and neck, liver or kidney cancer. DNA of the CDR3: TGTGCCAGCAGCTTCCGGGACAGGGGGATCAATGAGCAGTTCTTC. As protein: CASSFRDRGINEQFF.